This record concerns one TCR beta chain sequence. The entry originates in a study of OX40 agonist ivuxolimab in advanced cancers. Overall study: Melanoma, hepatocellular carcinoma, head and neck or renal cell cancer occurred in dose-escalation patients.

From germline, CDR1 is MNHEY and CDR2 SVGAGI. This CDR3 has 14 residues. Germline trimming cut 11 bases from V and 6 bases from J; bases unmatched to any gene: 10. Patients with a history of autoimmune disease or on systemic immunosuppression were excluded. The table came from immunoSEQ multiplex PCR; TCRdb's copy has only in-frame clones and leaves some out. The sample carries about 32,000 clones, roughly 90% recorded once. The chain carries TRBV6-5 and TRBJ1-5; 10 positions match TRBD1. The sequence was collected from an adult with an advanced solid tumor such as melanoma, head and neck, liver or kidney cancer. This specimen consisted of CD4+ or CD8+ T cells sorted from blood, obtained in a trial of the OX40 agonist ivuxolimab. The CDR3 DNA sequence: TGTGCCCGGGACAGGGGTGAACTCTGTCAGCCCCAGCATTTT. Translating it yields CARDRGELCQPQHF.